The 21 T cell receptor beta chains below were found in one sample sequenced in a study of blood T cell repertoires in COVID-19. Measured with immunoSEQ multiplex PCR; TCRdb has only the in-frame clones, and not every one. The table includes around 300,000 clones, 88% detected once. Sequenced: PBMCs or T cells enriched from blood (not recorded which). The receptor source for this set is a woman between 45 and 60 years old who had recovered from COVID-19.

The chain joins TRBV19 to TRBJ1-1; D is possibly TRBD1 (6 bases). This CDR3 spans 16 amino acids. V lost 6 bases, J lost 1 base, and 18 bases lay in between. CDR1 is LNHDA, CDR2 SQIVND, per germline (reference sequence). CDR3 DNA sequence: TGTGCCAGTAGCCGACTGCGGAGGACAGAGAACACTGAAGCTTTCTTT. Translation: CASSRLRRTENTEAFF.

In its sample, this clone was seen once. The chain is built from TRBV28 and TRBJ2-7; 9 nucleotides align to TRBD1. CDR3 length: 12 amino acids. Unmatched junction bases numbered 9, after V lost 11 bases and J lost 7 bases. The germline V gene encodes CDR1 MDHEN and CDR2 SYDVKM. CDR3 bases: TGTGCCGCCCGGGACAGGGAATATGAGCAGTACTTC. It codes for CAARDREYEQYF.

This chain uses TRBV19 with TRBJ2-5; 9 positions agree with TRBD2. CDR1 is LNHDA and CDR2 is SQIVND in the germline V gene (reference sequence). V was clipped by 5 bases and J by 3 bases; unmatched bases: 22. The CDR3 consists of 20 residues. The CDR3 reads CASSSILAGAGSPKKETQYF. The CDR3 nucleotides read TGTGCCAGTAGTTCCATATTAGCGGGGGCGGGCTCCCCTAAAAAAGAGACCCAGTACTTC.

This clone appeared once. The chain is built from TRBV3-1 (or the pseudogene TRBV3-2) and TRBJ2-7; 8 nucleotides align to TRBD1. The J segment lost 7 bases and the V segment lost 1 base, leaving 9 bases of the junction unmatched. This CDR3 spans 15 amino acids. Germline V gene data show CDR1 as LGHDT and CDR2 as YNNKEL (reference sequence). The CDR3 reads CASSQGTRQGREQYF. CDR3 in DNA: TGTGCCAGCAGCCAAGGAACGAGACAGGGGCGGGAGCAGTACTTC.

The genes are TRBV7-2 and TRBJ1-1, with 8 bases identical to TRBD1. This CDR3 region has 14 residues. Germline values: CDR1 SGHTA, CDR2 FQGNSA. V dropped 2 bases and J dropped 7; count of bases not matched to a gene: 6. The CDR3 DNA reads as TGTGCCAGCAGCTTAACCAGGGGGCAGGATGAAGCTTTCTTT. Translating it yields CASSLTRGQDEAFF.

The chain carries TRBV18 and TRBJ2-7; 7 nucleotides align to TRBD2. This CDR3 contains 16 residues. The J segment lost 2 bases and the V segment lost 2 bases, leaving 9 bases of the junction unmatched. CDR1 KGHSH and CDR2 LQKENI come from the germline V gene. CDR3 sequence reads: CASSPGGAGRTYEQYF. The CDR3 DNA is TGTGCCAGCTCACCAGGCGGAGCGGGGCGAACCTACGAGCAGTACTTC.

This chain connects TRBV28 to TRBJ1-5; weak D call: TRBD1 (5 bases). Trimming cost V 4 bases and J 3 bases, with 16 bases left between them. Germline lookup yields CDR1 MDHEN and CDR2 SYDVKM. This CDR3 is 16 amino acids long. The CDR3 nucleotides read TGTGCCAGCAGTTCAGGGATCTTTGATCCCAATCAGCCCCAGCATTTT. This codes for CASSSGIFDPNQPQHF.

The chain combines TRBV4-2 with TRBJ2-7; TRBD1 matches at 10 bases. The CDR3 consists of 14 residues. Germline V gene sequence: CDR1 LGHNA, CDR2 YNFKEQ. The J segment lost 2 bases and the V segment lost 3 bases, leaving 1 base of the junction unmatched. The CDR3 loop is CASSHDRGPYEQYF. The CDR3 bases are TGTGCCAGCAGCCACGACAGGGGGCCCTACGAGCAGTACTTC.

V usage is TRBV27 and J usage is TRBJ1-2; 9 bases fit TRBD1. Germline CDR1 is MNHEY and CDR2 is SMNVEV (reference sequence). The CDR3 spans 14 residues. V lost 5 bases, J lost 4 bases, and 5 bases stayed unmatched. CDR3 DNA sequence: TGTGCCAGCAGTGATGGACAGGGGTTCTATGGCTACACCTTC. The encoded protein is CASSDGQGFYGYTF.

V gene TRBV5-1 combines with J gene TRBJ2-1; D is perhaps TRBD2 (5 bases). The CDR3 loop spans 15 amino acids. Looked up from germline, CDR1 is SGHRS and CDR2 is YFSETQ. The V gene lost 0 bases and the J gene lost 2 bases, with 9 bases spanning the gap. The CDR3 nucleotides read TGCGCCAGCAGCTTGGGGGAGAGGGCCTACAATGAGCAGTTCTTC. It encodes CASSLGERAYNEQFF.

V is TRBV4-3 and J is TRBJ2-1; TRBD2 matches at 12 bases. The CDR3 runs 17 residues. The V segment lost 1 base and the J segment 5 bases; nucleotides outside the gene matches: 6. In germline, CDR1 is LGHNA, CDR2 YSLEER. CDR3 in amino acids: CASSQAPGLAGNNEQFF. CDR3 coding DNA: TGCGCCAGCAGCCAAGCTCCGGGACTAGCGGGTAACAATGAGCAGTTCTTC.

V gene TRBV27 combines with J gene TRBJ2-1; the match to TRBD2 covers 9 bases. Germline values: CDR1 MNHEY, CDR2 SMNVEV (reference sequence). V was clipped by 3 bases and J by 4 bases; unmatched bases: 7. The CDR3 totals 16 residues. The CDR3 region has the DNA TGTGCCAGCAGTTTCAATCTAGCGGGACAATACAATGAGCAGTTCTTC. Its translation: CASSFNLAGQYNEQFF.

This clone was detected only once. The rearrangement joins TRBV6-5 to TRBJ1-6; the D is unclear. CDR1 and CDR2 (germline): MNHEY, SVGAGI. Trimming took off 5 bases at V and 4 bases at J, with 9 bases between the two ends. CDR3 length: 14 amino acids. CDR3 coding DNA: TGTGCCAGCAGTCCGCGGGAGTATAATTCACCCCTCCACTTT. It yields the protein CASSPREYNSPLHF.

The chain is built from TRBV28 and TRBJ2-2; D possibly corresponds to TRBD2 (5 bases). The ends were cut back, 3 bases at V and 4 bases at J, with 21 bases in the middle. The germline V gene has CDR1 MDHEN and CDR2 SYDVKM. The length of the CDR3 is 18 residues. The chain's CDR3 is CASSFLSLAGRPTGELFF. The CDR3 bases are TGTGCCAGCAGTTTTCTTTCCCTCGCGGGCAGGCCCACCGGGGAGCTGTTTTTT.

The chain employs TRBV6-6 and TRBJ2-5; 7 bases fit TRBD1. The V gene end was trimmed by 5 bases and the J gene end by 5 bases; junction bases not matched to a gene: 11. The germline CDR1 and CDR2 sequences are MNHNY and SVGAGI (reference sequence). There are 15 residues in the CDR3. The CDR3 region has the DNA TGTGCCAGCAGTCACCCCCGACAGGGATTGGAGACCCAGTACTTC. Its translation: CASSHPRQGLETQYF.

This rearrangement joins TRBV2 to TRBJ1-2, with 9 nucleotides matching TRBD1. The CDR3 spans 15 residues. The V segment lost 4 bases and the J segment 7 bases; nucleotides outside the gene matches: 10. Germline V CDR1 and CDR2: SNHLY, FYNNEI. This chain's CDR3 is CASSVSDRGVAGYTF. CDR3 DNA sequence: TGTGCCAGCAGTGTTTCGGACAGGGGAGTGGCTGGCTACACCTTC. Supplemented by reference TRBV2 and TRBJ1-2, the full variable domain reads EPEVTQTPSHQVTQMGQEVILRCVPISNHLYFYWYRQILGQKVEFLVSFYNNEISEKSEIFDDQFSVERPDGSNFTLKIRSTKLEDSAMYFCASSVSDRGVAGYTFGSGTRLTVV.

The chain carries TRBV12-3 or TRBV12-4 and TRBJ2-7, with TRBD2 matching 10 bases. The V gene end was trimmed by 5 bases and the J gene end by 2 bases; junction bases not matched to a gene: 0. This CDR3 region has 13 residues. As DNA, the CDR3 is TGTGCCAGCAGTAGCGGGAGGGCCTACGAGCAGTACTTC. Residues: CASSSGRAYEQYF.

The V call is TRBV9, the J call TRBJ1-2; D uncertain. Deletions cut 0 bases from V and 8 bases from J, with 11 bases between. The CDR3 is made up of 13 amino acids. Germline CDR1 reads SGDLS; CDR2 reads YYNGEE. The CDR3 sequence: CASSVVEGEGYTF. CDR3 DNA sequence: TGTGCCAGCAGCGTAGTAGAGGGTGAAGGCTACACCTTC.

CDR3 nucleotide sequence: TGTGCCAGCAGTTTAGCGCCTGGGGGCGGTCAGCCCCAGCATTTT. It codes for CASSLAPGGGQPQHF. The chain combines TRBV27 with TRBJ1-5, with a possible D match to TRBD1 (6 bases). The germline CDR1 and CDR2 sequences are MNHEY and SMNVEV (reference sequence). V dropped 2 bases and J dropped 6 bases, with 14 bases sitting between them. The length of the CDR3 is 15 residues.

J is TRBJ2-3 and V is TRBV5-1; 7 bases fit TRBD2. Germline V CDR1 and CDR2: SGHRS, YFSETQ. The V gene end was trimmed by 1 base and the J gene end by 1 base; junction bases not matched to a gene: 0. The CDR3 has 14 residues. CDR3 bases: TGCGCCAGCAGCTTGACTAGCGGCACAGATACGCAGTATTTT. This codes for CASSLTSGTDTQYF.

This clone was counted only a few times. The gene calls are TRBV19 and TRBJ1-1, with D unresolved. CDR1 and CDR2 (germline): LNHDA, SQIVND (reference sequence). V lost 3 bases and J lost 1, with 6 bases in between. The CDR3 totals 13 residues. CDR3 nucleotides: TGTGCCAGTAGTATGAGCCGGAACACTGAAGCTTTCTTT. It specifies CASSMSRNTEAFF.